The 22 T cell receptor beta chains listed next were all sequenced from one sample in a study of glioma-infiltrating T cells after dendritic cell vaccination (dated by TCRdb to about 2016). The time point label of this sample denotes: after dendritic cell vaccination, including at tumor progression/relapse. The receptor library was made with the immunoSEQ multiplex PCR assay. TCRdb mirrors the immuneACCESS table, restricted to in-frame sequences. Some clones are absent from its copies; in checked studies, under half trace to an unresolved V gene, and the reason for the others is unknown. The sample profile shows approximately 85,000 clones; around 85% of them were found once. The ten largest clones take up about 9.3% of the sample. The specimen was blood, collected after dendritic cell vaccination. Receptors originate from a human donor with glioblastoma.

The V call is TRBV5-6, the J call TRBJ1-1; 9 bases match TRBD1. The CDR3 runs to 14 residues. The junction had 8 bases not matched to a gene; V was cut back by 1 base and J by 10 bases. Per germline, CDR1 SGHDT and CDR2 YYEEEE. In nucleotides, the CDR3 is TGTGCCAGCAGCTTGTTGTCGGGACAGGGATCAGCTTTCTTT. This codes for CASSLLSGQGSAFF. The variable domain in full, with the rest retrieved from reference TRBV5-6 and TRBJ1-1, is DAGVTQSPTHLIKTRGQQVTLRCSPKSGHDTVSWYQQALGQGPQFIFQYYEEEERQRGNFPDRFSGHQFPNYSSELNVNALLLGDSALYLCASSLLSGQGSAFFGQGTRLTVV.

The chain uses TRBV2 and TRBJ1-2, with 11 bases fitting TRBD1. The trim removed 3 bases at V and 8 bases at J, leaving 8 bases unmatched. There are 15 residues in the CDR3. CDR1 and CDR2 from the germline V gene are SNHLY and FYNNEI. CDR3 protein: CASSDSDRGLAGYTF. The CDR3 DNA reads as TGTGCCAGCAGTGATTCGGACAGGGGGCTTGCAGGCTACACCTTC.

The V and J genes are TRBV28 and TRBJ1-2, with TRBD1 identical over 7 bases. Germline V gene lookup returns CDR1 MDHEN and CDR2 SYDVKM. V shed 6 bases and J 2 bases; nucleotides not matched to a gene: 6. The CDR3 has 14 amino acids. CDR3 in amino acids: CASSPGTVNYGYTF. The CDR3 nucleotides are TGTGCCAGCAGCCCCGGGACAGTAAACTATGGCTACACCTTC.

This clone occurred once. This sequence joins TRBV25-1 and TRBJ2-1; a weak D match, TRBD2 (5 bases). Germline values: CDR1 MGHDK, CDR2 SYGVNS. V dropped 2 bases and J dropped 3 bases, with 17 bases sitting between them. The CDR3 is made up of 17 amino acids. The CDR3 nucleotides read TGTGCCAGCAGTGAAGGAGTAGGAGGTCCGATCTACAATGAGCAGTTCTTC. Its protein product is CASSEGVGGPIYNEQFF.

The chain couples TRBV28 to TRBJ1-3; the D is unclear. V was cut by 4 bases and J by 3 bases, with 4 bases left in between. This CDR3 region has 12 residues. Germline CDR1 and CDR2: MDHEN and SYDVKM. CDR3 nucleotides: TGTGCCAGCAGTTCGGTTGGAAACACCATATATTTT. Translation: CASSSVGNTIYF.

In this sample, this clone turned up a few times. The chain recombines TRBV2 with TRBJ1-5, with 8 bases lining up with TRBD1. The CDR3 totals 14 residues. Germline CDR1 SNHLY, CDR2 FYNNEI. After removal of 4 bases from V and 5 bases from J, the junction contained 4 bases not matched to a gene. CDR3: CASSGQGAHQPQHF. CDR3 nucleotide sequence: TGTGCCAGCAGTGGCCAGGGGGCTCATCAGCCCCAGCATTTT.

As concerns this clone: The same CDR3 arises from other DNA sequences in this sample as well. The chain couples TRBV18 to TRBJ2-5; D is undetermined. This CDR3 region has 13 residues. The V gene's germline CDR1 is KGHSH and CDR2 LQKENI. The germline V and J ends were trimmed by 3 bases and 2 bases, with 7 bases remaining between them. DNA for the CDR3: TGTGCCAGCTCACCGGGCCTACAAGAGACCCAGTACTTC. It specifies CASSPGLQETQYF.

The gene calls are TRBV5-6 and TRBJ2-3, with 8 bases lining up with TRBD2. This CDR3 has 17 amino acids. The trim removed 2 bases at V and 1 base at J, leaving 9 bases unmatched. Germline loops: CDR1 SGHDT, CDR2 YYEEEE. Written as DNA, the CDR3 is TGTGCCAGCAGCTTCTCTCTAGCGGGTAGTGGCACAGATACGCAGTATTTT. Its protein product is CASSFSLAGSGTDTQYF.

V is TRBV23-1 and J is TRBJ2-7, with a weak D call TRBD2 (6 bases). TRBV23-1 is classed as an ORF, of uncertain function. The V end lost 6 bases, the J end lost 4 bases, and 34 bases lay between the germline ends. The CDR3 covers 20 residues. This chain's CDR3 is CASRSKGVWGFKEGQYEQYF. The CDR3 DNA reads TGCGCCAGCAGGAGCAAAGGGGTATGGGGGTTCAAGGAGGGCCAATACGAGCAGTACTTC.

The J gene is TRBJ2-4, the V gene TRBV5-4, with TRBD1 matching 8 bases. This CDR3 spans 15 amino acids. Germline loops: CDR1 SGHNT, CDR2 YYREEE (reference sequence). With V trimmed by 2 bases and J by 8 bases, 9 bases remained unmatched. The CDR3 DNA follows: TGTGCCAGCAGCTTTGGACAGGGAATGTTAGACATTCAGTACTTC. Protein product: CASSFGQGMLDIQYF. Together with reference TRBV5-4 and TRBJ2-4, the CDR3 gives the full variable domain: ETGVTQSPTHLIKTRGQQVTLRCSSQSGHNTVSWYQQALGQGPQFIFQYYREEENGRGNFPPRFSGLQFPNYSSELNVNALELDDSALYLCASSFGQGMLDIQYFGAGTRLSVL.

V usage is TRBV6-1 and J usage is TRBJ1-1; 9 positions match TRBD1. The V segment lost 7 bases and the J segment 4 bases; nucleotides outside the gene matches: 7. CDR3 size: 14 residues. Germline V gene data show CDR1 as MNHNS and CDR2 as SASEGT. CDR3 loop: CASTLTTGGTEAFF. The CDR3 region has the DNA TGTGCCAGCACCCTTACGACAGGGGGCACTGAAGCTTTCTTT.

The chain recombines TRBV30 with TRBJ2-7; D is ambiguous. The CDR3 has 13 amino acids. Germline CDR1 is GTSNPN and CDR2 is SVGIG (reference sequence). Trimming removed 4 bases at V and 6 bases at J, with 16 bases between. The CDR3 DNA reads TGTGCCTGGAATCCCCTATCCGGGTCCGAGCAGTACTTC. As protein: CAWNPLSGSEQYF.

The chain is built from TRBV6-6 and TRBJ2-2; 10 bases agree with TRBD2. This CDR3 comprises 16 residues. V lost 8 bases to trimming and J lost 7 bases; unmatched junction nucleotides: 13. Germline CDR1 is MNHNY and CDR2 is SVGAGI (reference sequence). CDR3 protein: CASCNEAGGLYGELFF. The CDR3 DNA follows: TGTGCCAGCTGTAATGAAGCGGGAGGGCTTTACGGGGAGCTGTTTTTT.

The genes are TRBV7-8 and TRBJ2-1; D is uncertain. V lost 2 bases to trimming and J lost 9 bases, with 5 bases between them. The length of the CDR3 is 11 residues. Looked up from germline, CDR1 is SGHVS and CDR2 is FQNEAQ. The CDR3 sequence: CASSLISEQFF. CDR3 DNA sequence: TGTGCCAGCAGCTTAATCAGTGAGCAGTTCTTC.

The chain has TRBV6-5 and TRBJ2-7, with a tentative D call TRBD1 (6 bases). V was pared by 0 bases and J by 3 bases, with 9 bases between. The germline V gene encodes CDR1 MNHEY and CDR2 SVGAGI. CDR3 length: 14 residues. The CDR3 DNA reads as TGTGCCAGCAGTTACTCGGGCAGGGGCTACGAGCAGTACTTC. It encodes CASSYSGRGYEQYF.

This clone was detected only a few times. Distinct nucleotide sequences in the sample also encode this CDR3. The rearrangement joins TRBV18 to TRBJ1-2; TRBD1 aligns across 8 bases. The V segment lost 3 bases and the J segment 3 bases; nucleotides outside the gene matches: 3. The CDR3 length is 14 residues. CDR1 KGHSH and CDR2 LQKENI come from the germline V gene. The DNA of the CDR3 is TGTGCCAGCTCACCTTTGGACAGGGACTATGGCTACACCTTC. Its protein product is CASSPLDRDYGYTF.

The chain is built from TRBV27 and TRBJ1-1, with 8 bases identical to TRBD1. After removal of 5 bases from V and 4 bases from J, the junction contained 9 bases not matched to a gene. The CDR3 is 15 residues long. Per germline, CDR1 MNHEY and CDR2 SMNVEV (reference sequence). The DNA for the CDR3 is TGTGCCAGCAGTCCAACCATTACAGGGGGCACTGAAGCTTTCTTT. Translation: CASSPTITGGTEAFF.

The rearrangement links TRBV19 to TRBJ2-7, with D perhaps TRBD1 (5 bases). Germline lookup yields CDR1 LNHDA and CDR2 SQIVND (reference sequence). The CDR3 contains 14 residues. The germline V and J ends were trimmed by 5 bases and 2 bases, with 13 bases remaining between them. CDR3 in DNA: TGTGCCAGTAGTCGTTGGACAAATCCCTACGAGCAGTACTTC. It specifies CASSRWTNPYEQYF. The variable domain in full, with the rest retrieved from reference TRBV19 and TRBJ2-7, is DGGITQSPKYLFRKEGQNVTLSCEQNLNHDAMYWYRQDPGQGLRLIYYSQIVNDFQKGDIAEGYSVSREKKESFPLTVTSAQKNPTAFYLCASSRWTNPYEQYFGPGTRLTVT.

This clone was seen only a few times. The V call is TRBV5-6, the J call TRBJ2-7; 9 bases match TRBD2. Germline CDR1 reads SGHDT; CDR2 reads YYEEEE. Trimming removed 4 bases from V and 2 bases from J; junction bases left unmatched: 13. This CDR3 comprises 17 residues. In DNA, the CDR3 is TGTGCCAGCAGCCAAGATTTGCTAGCGGGACCAACCTACGAGCAGTACTTC. Its protein is CASSQDLLAGPTYEQYF.

The chain joins TRBV11-2 to TRBJ2-7; 11 nucleotides agree with TRBD2. The CDR3 consists of 16 residues. Germline CDR1 is SGHAT and CDR2 is FQNNGV. The V and J ends lost 4 bases and 3 bases, in that order; junction bases with no gene match: 8. For the CDR3, the DNA is TGTGCCAGCAGCTCCCCCGGGACTAGCGGCTTCTACGAGCAGTACTTC. This translates into CASSSPGTSGFYEQYF.

V and J are TRBV5-4 and TRBJ2-3, with a possible D match to TRBD2 (5 bases). V gave up 0 bases and J gave up 6 bases, with 14 bases separating them. CDR1 is SGHNT and CDR2 is YYREEE in the germline V gene (reference sequence). The CDR3 sequence is 15 residues long. The CDR3 DNA follows: TGTGCCAGCAGCTTGGTTAGCGCCAAAGTGGATACGCAGTATTTT. Residues: CASSLVSAKVDTQYF.

This clone has just a few counts. CDR3 DNA sequence: TGCGCCAGCAGCTTGGTAACAGGGACTGGAAACACCATATATTTT. Protein product: CASSLVTGTGNTIYF. This rearrangement joins TRBV5-1 to TRBJ1-3; a weak D match, TRBD1 (6 bases). The ends were cut back, 0 bases at V and 2 bases at J, with 9 bases in the middle. From germline, CDR1 is SGHRS and CDR2 YFSETQ. The CDR3 spans 15 residues.